This T cell receptor (beta chain) was profiled in a study of identical twins. Notes on the study in general: With monozygotic twins, out-of-frame TCR alpha sharing exceeded what models estimated. Twins' excess sharing was less marked for out-of-frame beta sequences.

Details on this clonotype: The target antigen is unknown.

Germline V gene data show CDR1 as SQVTM and CDR2 as ANQGSEA. CDR3 length: 17 residues. With 0 bases clipped from V and 2 bases from J, the junction kept 11 bases outside the gene matches. TCRdb passed the 5' RACE reads through MiXCR, listing each CDR3 protein once. The table lists 700,000 or so distinct CDR3 sequences, 8.6% of them singletons. These data are also associated with another study on yellow fever vaccine responses in identical twins.

The sample consisted of PBMCs. This TCR came from a woman aged 18-30 years in good health. The V call is TRBV29-1, the J call TRBJ2-3, with TRBD2 matching 7 bases. The CDR3 reads CSVEDLQAGAPTDTQYF. The CDR3 region has the DNA TGCAGCGTTGAAGATCTTCAGGCGGGAGCTCCCACAGATACGCAGTATTTT.